This T cell receptor (beta chain) is from a study of tumor-infiltrating lymphocytes in primary liver carcinoma. General study results and limits: In tumor-adjacent and tumor-blood pairs, overlap was lower than in tumor region pairs.

Synthesis of TCR beta cDNA was carried out from about 0.55 ug total RNA with a constant-region primer. The TCR beta library was amplified through three nested multiplex PCR rounds in a modified ARM-PCR procedure. Both of the initial two PCR rounds ran for about 9 cycles and employed TRBV1-TRBV30 forward primers alongside a C-beta reverse primer. TCRdb passed the multiplex PCR reads through MiXCR, listing each CDR3 protein once. The table shows some 46,000 distinct CDR3 sequences, with roughly 80% occurring only once. Concerning this clonotype itself: What it binds is unknown.

Unsorted bulk tissue of roughly 18-32 mg yielded co-extracted RNA and DNA. Primary liver carcinomas in the patients were surgically resected. Chronic HBV infection was present, with no prior treatment. Per the germline V gene, CDR1 is SGHDT and CDR2 is YYEEEE. The CDR3 extends over 17 amino acids. Trimming at V came to 4 bases and at J to 10 bases, leaving 20 bases not matched to a gene. The material sequenced was tumor-adjacent normal liver tissue. This clonotype was sampled from a woman between 25 and 40 years old with primary liver carcinoma and hepatitis B virus infection. The chain employs TRBV5-6 and TRBJ2-3; the match to TRBD1 covers 8 bases. The CDR3 loop reads CASSVGRDRINTDAQYF. Here the CDR3 DNA reads TGTGCCAGCAGCGTAGGCCGGGACAGGATTAACACGGATGCGCAGTATTTT.